A selection of T cell receptor beta chains follows, all from one sample in a study of blood T cell repertoires in COVID-19. Assay used: immunoSEQ multiplex PCR; TCRdb lists only in-frame clones, some missing. The sample includes 70,000 to 80,000 clones, around 91% of them seen just once. Source material: peripheral blood. The receptors come from a human donor in a cohort sampled during active COVID-19. Both conserved end residues are part of each CDR3. The D gene is left open where the match is weak. Some rows have no size entry. The others give once, few or many, or a class for an expanded clone.

d_call	clone_size	v_call	j_call	cdr3_aa	cdr3_nt
TRBD1	once	TRBV2	TRBJ2-7	CASSNGQGGIYEQYF	TGTGCCAGCAGTAACGGACAGGGGGGGATCTACGAGCAGTACTTC
NA	few	TRBV18	TRBJ1-1	CASSPGQNTEAFF	TGTGCCAGCTCACCAGGACAGAACACTGAAGCTTTCTTT
TRBD1	NA	TRBV3-1/TRBV3-2	TRBJ1-6	CASSQGQQNSPLHF	TGTGCCAGCAGCCAGGGACAGCAAAATTCACCCCTCCACTTT
NA	NA	TRBV12-3/TRBV12-4	TRBJ1-3	CASNSLRGNTIYF	TGTGCCAGCAACTCACTCCGCGGAAACACCATATATTTT
NA	NA	TRBV7-9	TRBJ2-1	CASSFSRGLMDEQFF	TGTGCCAGCAGCTTCTCTAGGGGTCTGATGGATGAGCAGTTCTTC
TRBD1	NA	TRBV9	TRBJ1-3	CASSRFSTGIGNTIYF	TGTGCCAGCAGCCGTTTTTCGACAGGGATTGGAAACACCATATATTTT
NA	NA	TRBV18	TRBJ2-5	CASSPRRLALETQYF	TGTGCCAGCTCACCTCGGCGCCTAGCGTTAGAGACCCAGTACTTC
NA	NA	TRBV7-8	TRBJ1-5	CASSLGGGQPQHF	TGTGCCAGCAGCTTAGGGGGGGGTCAGCCCCAGCATTTT
NA	NA	TRBV7-3	TRBJ2-5	CASSEGGSQETQYF	TGTGCCAGCAGCGAAGGGGGTAGCCAAGAGACCCAGTACTTC
TRBD1	NA	TRBV3-1/TRBV3-2	TRBJ2-2	CASSQDRAGGHTGELFF	TGTGCCAGCAGCCAAGATCGGGCAGGGGGTCACACCGGGGAGCTGTTTTTT
TRBD2	NA	TRBV10-1	TRBJ2-1	CASSAGTRSGIDEQFF	TGCGCCAGCAGTGCCGGGACTAGGTCGGGTATCGATGAGCAGTTCTTC
NA	NA	TRBV9	TRBJ2-2	CASSVNRDDTGELFF	TGTGCCAGCAGCGTAAACAGGGATGATACCGGGGAGCTGTTTTTT
TRBD1	NA	TRBV4-2	TRBJ1-6	CASSQEGTGGSPLHF	TGTGCCAGCAGCCAAGAAGGGACAGGTGGTTCACCCCTCCACTTT
TRBD1	once	TRBV29-1	TRBJ2-2	CSVGTETGELFF	TGCAGCGTAGGGACAGAAACCGGGGAGCTGTTTTTT
TRBD1	once	TRBV6-5	TRBJ2-7	CASAQGASYEQYF	TGTGCCAGCGCCCAGGGGGCTTCCTACGAGCAGTACTTC
NA	NA	TRBV5-8	TRBJ2-3	CASLLLNFASTDTQYF	TGTGCCAGCCTCCTATTGAACTTTGCTAGCACAGATACGCAGTATTTT
TRBD1	NA	TRBV29-1	TRBJ1-2	CSGGGTGGPYGYTF	TGCAGCGGGGGGGGGACAGGGGGCCCCTATGGCTACACCTTC
TRBD1	NA	TRBV29-1	TRBJ2-7	CSGRQGEREQYF	TGCAGCGGTCGACAGGGGGAACGCGAGCAGTACTTC
TRBD2	NA	TRBV29-1	TRBJ2-5	CSVGRSGGYDGETQYF	TGCAGCGTTGGACGTAGCGGGGGGTATGACGGGGAGACCCAGTACTTC